This T cell receptor (beta chain) derives from a study of metastatic and nonmetastatic thyroid tumors. V lost 4 bases, J lost 1 base, and 8 bases lay in between. Germline loops: CDR1 MNHNS, CDR2 SASEGT. The length of the CDR3 is 15 residues. TCRdb redid the clone calls on the PCR reads using MiXCR. The sample holds 40,000 or so clones, roughly 17% seen once. This clone showed up many times. Until they underwent thyroid surgery, no patient had received any treatment. The receptor was isolated from a female donor with papillary thyroid cancer or a benign thyroid nodule (not recorded which). Some clones in this sample may be carry-over from other donors' samples. The chain carries TRBV6-1 and TRBJ1-6; the D is unclear. The sequenced material came from tumor tissue. DNA of the CDR3: TGTGCCAGCAGTGCAACCGGGTCCTATAATTCACCCCTCCACTTT. Encoded protein: CASSATGSYNSPLHF.